The 19 T cell receptor beta chains reported below all come from one sample, sequenced in a study of blood T cell repertoires in COVID-19 (dated by TCRdb to 2018 to 2020). Libraries were built with the immunoSEQ multiplex PCR assay. Imported from immuneACCESS, the table was reduced by TCRdb to in-frame sequences with V and J called. These copies leave out some clones; in studies compared against another copy, an unresolved V gene accounts for under half, and the cause of the remainder is not known. This sample holds 130,000 to 150,000 clones; approximately 91% were observed only once. The ten top clones hold 2.3% of the sample. Sequencing used peripheral blood. The receptors stem from a human donor in a cohort sampled during active COVID-19.

The chain links TRBV6-2 or TRBV6-3 to TRBJ2-2, with TRBD2 matching 13 bases. The CDR3 runs 17 residues. With V trimmed by 2 bases and J by 6 bases, 6 bases remained unmatched. From germline, CDR1 is MNHEY and CDR2 SVGEGT. In DNA, the CDR3 is TGTGCCAGCAGTTACGACCGACTAGCGGGAGGATCCGGGGAGCTGTTTTTT. Translated, it gives CASSYDRLAGGSGELFF.

The chain has TRBV28 and TRBJ1-3; D ambiguous. Germline V gene data show CDR1 as MDHEN and CDR2 as SYDVKM. CDR3 length equals 15 residues. The germline V and J ends were trimmed by 1 base and 0 bases, with 7 bases remaining between them. The CDR3 is CASSLYGSSGNTIYF. The CDR3 nucleotides are TGTGCCAGCAGTTTATACGGTAGCTCTGGAAACACCATATATTTT.

The chain recombines TRBV5-5 with TRBJ2-3, with a possible D match to TRBD2 (6 bases). Germline V gene lookup returns CDR1 SGHKS and CDR2 YYEKEE (reference sequence). The CDR3 contains 15 residues. Trimming took 0 bases from V and 0 from J, leaving 8 bases between them. The CDR3 DNA sequence: TGTGCCAGCAGCTTGGGGAGCGGGAGCACAGATACGCAGTATTTT. It specifies CASSLGSGSTDTQYF.

The chain employs TRBV19 and TRBJ1-2; 8 bases map to TRBD1. Germline V gene data show CDR1 as LNHDA and CDR2 as SQIVND (reference sequence). The ends lost 7 bases at V and 7 bases at J; junction bases unmatched: 11. The length of the CDR3 is 14 residues. CDR3 sequence: CASMDTGTGAGYTF. Here the CDR3 DNA reads TGTGCCAGTATGGATACCGGGACAGGAGCTGGCTACACCTTC.

The V call is TRBV19, the J call TRBJ2-3; 7 nucleotides line up with TRBD1. The CDR3 spans 13 residues. In germline, CDR1 is LNHDA, CDR2 SQIVND (reference sequence). The J segment lost 4 bases and the V segment lost 5 bases, leaving 3 bases of the junction unmatched. In DNA, the CDR3 is TGTGCCAGTAGTCCCGGGACAGCAGATACGCAGTATTTT. Its translation: CASSPGTADTQYF. Drawing the rest from reference TRBV19 and TRBJ2-3, the complete variable domain is DGGITQSPKYLFRKEGQNVTLSCEQNLNHDAMYWYRQDPGQGLRLIYYSQIVNDFQKGDIAEGYSVSREKKESFPLTVTSAQKNPTAFYLCASSPGTADTQYFGPGTRLTVL.

This rearrangement joins TRBV2 to TRBJ1-2; 12 nucleotides line up with TRBD1. Germline V gene sequence: CDR1 SNHLY, CDR2 FYNNEI. The CDR3 length is 15 residues. The V segment lost 7 bases and the J segment 7 bases; nucleotides outside the gene matches: 10. The DNA for the CDR3 is TGTGCCAGCATTGACCGGGACAGGGGGCGTCGTGGCTACACCTTC. Translating gives CASIDRDRGRRGYTF.

The CDR3 loop is CASSISGTGGDTQYF. CDR3 nucleotides: TGCGCCAGCAGCATCTCCGGGACAGGGGGAGATACGCAGTATTTT. The J gene is TRBJ2-3, the V gene TRBV5-1, with 11 bases fitting TRBD1. The junction had 6 bases not matched to a gene; V was cut back by 4 bases and J by 5 bases. This CDR3 has 15 residues. Germline V gene data show CDR1 as SGHRS and CDR2 as YFSETQ.

The genes are TRBV15 and TRBJ2-1; weak D call: TRBD2 (6 bases). CDR1 and CDR2 from the germline V gene are LNHNV and YYDKDF (reference sequence). This CDR3 spans 18 amino acids. V lost 5 bases, J lost 0 bases, and 20 bases lay in between. CDR3 in DNA: TGTGCCACCAGCTCCCCCGGGCTACCGGGACTCTCCTACAATGAGCAGTTCTTC. As protein: CATSSPGLPGLSYNEQFF.

The genes are TRBV11-3 and TRBJ2-2; 7 bases align to TRBD2. V gave up 4 bases and J gave up 5 bases; unmatched junction bases: 7. This CDR3 is built from 15 residues. Looked up from germline, CDR1 is SGHNT and CDR2 is YENEEA. Here the CDR3 DNA reads TGTGCCAGCAGCTCGAAGCGGGGTTCGACCGGGGAGCTGTTTTTT. Protein: CASSSKRGSTGELFF.

There are a few counts of this clone. This chain links TRBV11-3 with TRBJ1-4; 7 positions agree with TRBD1. From germline, CDR1 is SGHNT and CDR2 YENEEA. V lost 5 bases, J lost 0 bases, and 6 bases stayed unmatched. This CDR3 is 16 amino acids long. The CDR3 nucleotides read TGTGCCAGCAGCAAGACAGGGTATGCAACTAATGAAAAACTGTTTTTT. It is translated as CASSKTGYATNEKLFF.

This chain uses TRBV9 with TRBJ2-7; 7 bases are shared with TRBD1. Trimming took 4 bases from V and 0 from J; bases not matched to a gene: 10. This CDR3 region has 16 residues. Germline V gene data show CDR1 as SGDLS and CDR2 as YYNGEE. The CDR3: CASSPATGKSSYEQYF. The CDR3 DNA follows: TGTGCCAGCAGCCCAGCGACAGGGAAAAGCTCCTACGAGCAGTACTTC. Complete variable domain (other parts from reference TRBV9 and TRBJ2-7): DSGVTQTPKHLITATGQRVTLRCSPRSGDLSVYWYQQSLDQGLQFLIQYYNGEERAKGNILERFSAQQFPDLHSELNLSSLELGDSALYFCASSPATGKSSYEQYFGPGTRLTVT.

J is TRBJ2-7 and V is TRBV7-2; TRBD1 matches 7 bases. The CDR3 has 14 residues. Germline V gene sequence: CDR1 SGHTA, CDR2 FQGNSA. Trimming at V came to 1 base and at J to 4 bases, leaving 4 bases not matched to a gene. CDR3 sequence (DNA): TGTGCCAGCAGCTTAGTTCAGGGGGATTACGAGCAGTACTTC. The encoded protein is CASSLVQGDYEQYF. The entire variable domain, with the rest obtained from reference TRBV7-2 and TRBJ2-7, is as follows: GAGVSQSPSNKVTEKGKDVELRCDPISGHTALYWYRQSLGQGLEFLIYFQGNSAPDKSGLPSDRFSAERTGGSVSTLTIQRTQQEDSAVYLCASSLVQGDYEQYFGPGTRLTVT.

This clone was recorded once. The chain couples TRBV6-5 to TRBJ2-3; 9 positions match TRBD1. Trimming took 5 bases from V and 6 from J; bases not matched to a gene: 9. The germline V gene has CDR1 MNHEY and CDR2 SVGAGI. CDR3 length: 15 residues. The CDR3 sequence is CASSLGTGYSDTQYF. The CDR3 nucleotides read TGTGCCAGCAGTCTCGGGACAGGGTATTCCGATACGCAGTATTTT.

The chain links TRBV7-8 to TRBJ2-7; 8 bases are shared with TRBD1. The V segment lost 5 bases and the J segment 3 bases; nucleotides outside the gene matches: 3. The CDR3 runs to 13 residues. Germline CDR1 SGHVS, CDR2 FQNEAQ. The CDR3 loop reads CASSAGTGYEQYF. DNA of the CDR3: TGTGCCAGCAGCGCCGGGACAGGCTACGAGCAGTACTTC.

The genes are TRBV5-4 and TRBJ2-1, with 10 positions matching TRBD1. Germline lookup yields CDR1 SGHNT and CDR2 YYREEE (reference sequence). CDR3 length: 14 residues. V lost 4 bases, J lost 4 bases, and 2 bases stayed unmatched. CDR3 amino acids: CASSPGQGYNEQFF. CDR3 coding DNA: TGTGCCAGCAGCCCGGGACAGGGGTACAATGAGCAGTTCTTC.

The chain combines TRBV9 with TRBJ2-3, with a possible D match to TRBD2 (5 bases). Germline CDR1 reads SGDLS; CDR2 reads YYNGEE. Trimming removed 0 bases from V and 1 base from J, with 9 bases in between. The CDR3 contains 15 residues. The CDR3 DNA follows: TGTGCCAGCAGCGTAGGAAGTAGCGGCACAGATACGCAGTATTTT. Translation gives CASSVGSSGTDTQYF.

The sample holds one count of this clone. The rearrangement uses TRBV6-2 or TRBV6-3 and TRBJ1-2; possibly TRBD1 for D (6 bases). V was clipped by 3 bases and J by 7 bases, with 12 bases between them. CDR3 length: 13 amino acids. Germline V lookup: CDR1 MNHEY, CDR2 SVGEGT. CDR3 nucleotides: TGTGCCAGCAGTTATCAGGGGCAGAGTGGCTACACCTTC. As protein: CASSYQGQSGYTF.

This chain uses TRBV7-6 with TRBJ2-7; TRBD2 aligns across 10 bases. Germline CDR1 is SGHVS and CDR2 is FNYEAQ. The CDR3 is 17 amino acids. V trimming: 1 base; J trimming: 0 bases; junction bases outside the gene matches: 6. The CDR3 region is CASSLVRTSGDSYEQYF. DNA for the CDR3: TGTGCCAGCAGCTTAGTTAGGACTAGCGGTGACTCCTACGAGCAGTACTTC.

The CDR3 spells CASSQDDVGLQGGYTF. In DNA, the CDR3 is TGCGCCAGCAGCCAAGATGATGTGGGGCTACAGGGCGGATACACCTTC. The rearrangement joins TRBV4-1 to TRBJ1-2; TRBD1 is a possible D gene (6 bases). Looked up from germline, CDR1 is MGHRA and CDR2 is YSYEKL. The V end was cut by 0 bases, the J end by 11 bases, with 22 bases between. The CDR3 consists of 16 residues.